This TCR beta chain came from a study of early T cells in non-severe SARS-CoV-2 infection. Study details: Sequencing targeted bulk RNA from unsorted whole blood, leaving chains unpaired.

Study results and caveats: Matching against VDJdb likely underestimated virus-specific expansions, favoring anti-spike CD8.

The V and J ends lost 2 bases and 4 bases respectively, with 15 bases between them. This CDR3 region has 15 residues. Germline V gives CDR1 SGHDT, CDR2 YYEEEE. Unique molecular identifiers (one per individual cDNA molecule) were attached. One entry per CDR3 protein, called by TCRdb with MiXCR from the 5' RACE reads. The top ten hold about 6% of the sample, which has over 60,000 distinct CDR3 sequences, roughly a tenth seen once. This clonotype appeared many times. Antigen unknown. The sample comprised whole blood. The TCR originated in an adult who was a healthcare worker with PCR-confirmed SARS-CoV-2 infection or an uninfected control (not recorded which). V usage is TRBV5-6 and J usage is TRBJ1-1, with a weak D call TRBD1 (5 bases). The CDR3 nucleotides are TGTGCCAGCAGCTTTGGGGGTTCCGTGGGCACTGAAGCTTTCTTT. Protein: CASSFGGSVGTEAFF. Full variable domain (remainder filled in from reference TRBV5-6 and TRBJ1-1): DAGVTQSPTHLIKTRGQQVTLRCSPKSGHDTVSWYQQALGQGPQFIFQYYEEEERQRGNFPDRFSGHQFPNYSSELNVNALLLGDSALYLCASSFGGSVGTEAFFGQGTRLTVV.